What follows is one TCR beta chain and its context. Antigen: not known. A read error is likely, as this CDR3 ends without the conserved phenylalanine or tryptophan. This specimen comes from a study of T-cell reconstitution after alpha-beta-depleted transplantation in children. General study findings and limits: Several hundred expanded graft clones reportedly supplied alpha-beta T cells about two months after transplant.

Unique molecular identifiers tagged the TCRbeta library. In TCRdb, the PCR reads were re-called with MiXCR into one record per CDR3 protein. The sample lists about a million distinct CDR3 sequences, about 29% occurring once. V was trimmed by 6 bases and J by 0 bases, leaving 8 bases between them. The CDR3 extends over 13 amino acids. Per the germline V gene, CDR1 is LNHNV and CDR2 is YYDKDF (reference sequence). The material sequenced was PBMCs, mostly from graft donor cells, taken 360 days after TCRalphabeta/CD19-depleted stem cell transplant. The chain has TRBV15 and TRBJ1-1, with D uncertain. This clonotype originated in a boy younger than two who had a stem cell transplant for SCID, so the T cells may come from the graft donor. In DNA form, the CDR3 reads TGTGCCACCAGAGTGTCTTTGAACACTGAAGCTTTCTGT. Its translation: CATRVSLNTEAFC.